These 6 T cell receptor beta chains came from one sample sequenced in a study of cytomegalovirus exposure and HLA in healthy donors. TCRdb's table, derived via immunoSEQ multiplex PCR, lists solely in-frame clones and lacks some. The repertoire consists of roughly 63,000 clones, with about 90% occurring once and the leading ten covering around 1.2%. Sequencing used PBMCs. All receptors come from a woman younger than 35 in good health and CMV-seronegative.

CDR3 residues: CATSRHRASGNTIYF. CDR3 sequence (DNA): TGTGCCACCAGCAGACACAGGGCCTCTGGAAACACCATATATTTT. The genes are TRBV15 and TRBJ1-3, with TRBD1 as a possible D gene (6 bases). This CDR3 has 15 amino acids. Germline loops: CDR1 LNHNV, CDR2 YYDKDF (reference sequence). V was pared by 2 bases and J by 0 bases, with 8 bases between.

V and J are TRBV19 and TRBJ2-6, with D hard to call. This CDR3 is 17 amino acids long. V lost 1 base, J lost 0 bases, and 10 bases lay in between. Germline CDR1 reads LNHDA; CDR2 reads SQIVND (reference sequence). This CDR3 is CASSIAGLVSGANVLTF. CDR3 DNA: TGTGCCAGTAGTATAGCTGGGCTTGTCTCTGGGGCCAACGTCCTGACTTTC.

The gene calls are TRBV28 and TRBJ2-3; 10 nucleotides agree with TRBD2. The trim removed 1 base at V and 2 bases at J, leaving 6 bases unmatched. The length of the CDR3 is 17 residues. CDR1 and CDR2 (germline): MDHEN, SYDVKM. The CDR3 nucleotides are TGTGCCAGCAGTTTATCAGGTAGCGGGGGGTCCACAGATACGCAGTATTTT. Translated: CASSLSGSGGSTDTQYF.

The chain carries TRBV29-1 and TRBJ2-5, with D possibly TRBD1 on 7 matching bases. The CDR3 contains 14 residues. With 6 bases removed from V and 5 bases from J, the gap between germline ends came to 19 bases. CDR1 SQVTM and CDR2 ANQGSEA come from the germline V gene. The CDR3 here is CSVEGAGGGETQYF. The CDR3 DNA reads as TGCAGCGTCGAGGGGGCAGGGGGAGGTGAGACCCAGTACTTC.

A single count supports this clone. The rearrangement uses TRBV5-6 and TRBJ2-7, with D uncertain. The CDR3 covers 11 residues. V was shortened by 2 bases and J by 6 bases, with 6 bases between the two germline ends. Germline-derived CDR1 and CDR2 are SGHDT and YYEEEE. The CDR3 DNA follows: TGTGCCAGCAGCTTTTCGGGCGAGCAGTACTTC. It translates to CASSFSGEQYF.

The V call is TRBV2, the J call TRBJ2-3, with 7 bases lining up with TRBD2. The J segment lost 3 bases and the V segment lost 6 bases, leaving 6 bases of the junction unmatched. Germline values: CDR1 SNHLY, CDR2 FYNNEI. The length of the CDR3 is 14 residues. Here the CDR3 DNA reads TGTGCCAGCAGAGAACGACTAGCAACAGATACGCAGTATTTT. Encoded protein: CASRERLATDTQYF.